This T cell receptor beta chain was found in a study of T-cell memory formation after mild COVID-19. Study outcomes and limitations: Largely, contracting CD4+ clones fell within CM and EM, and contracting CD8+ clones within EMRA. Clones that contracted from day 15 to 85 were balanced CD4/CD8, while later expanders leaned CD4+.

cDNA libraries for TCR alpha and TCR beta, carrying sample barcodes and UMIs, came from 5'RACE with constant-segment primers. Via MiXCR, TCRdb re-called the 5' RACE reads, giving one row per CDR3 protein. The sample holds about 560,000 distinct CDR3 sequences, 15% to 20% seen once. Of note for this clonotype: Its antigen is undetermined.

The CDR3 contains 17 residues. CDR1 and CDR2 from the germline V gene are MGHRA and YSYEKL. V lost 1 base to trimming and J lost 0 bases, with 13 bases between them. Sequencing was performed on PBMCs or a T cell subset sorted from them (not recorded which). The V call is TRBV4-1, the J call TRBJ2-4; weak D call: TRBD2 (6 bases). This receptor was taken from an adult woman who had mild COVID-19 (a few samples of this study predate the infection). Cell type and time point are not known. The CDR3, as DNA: TGCGCCAGCAGCCAAGGGGCAGGCGGGGCAGCCAAAAACATTCAGTACTTC. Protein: CASSQGAGGAAKNIQYF.